The table lists the clone carrying this T cell receptor (beta chain) with many counts. Its antigen is currently unknown. The data are from a study of T-cell memory formation after mild COVID-19. Study-level information: The study found TCR clusters largely donor specific.

With V trimmed by 4 bases and J by 2 bases, 6 bases remained unmatched. Germline assignment: CDR1 SGHRS and CDR2 YFSETQ. The CDR3 extends over 15 amino acids. TCRdb itself ran the 5' RACE reads through MiXCR, one entry per CDR3 protein. The data show some 250,000 distinct CDR3 sequences, with over 8.5% seen just once and around 21% held by the top ten. Study-wide points: A second wave expanding day 15 to 37 was CD4+-biased; contracting clones were balanced. Some clones that responded were present in memory (sampled pre-infection), which suggests cross-reactive memory joined. Shrinking CD4+ clones resided mostly in CM and EM, and CD8+ ones in EMRA.

The sequenced material came from PBMCs or a T cell subset sorted from them (not recorded which). The receptor was isolated from a man aged 18 to 30 who had mild COVID-19 (a few samples of this study predate the infection). Cell type and time point are not known. The rearrangement joins TRBV5-1 to TRBJ2-3; TRBD1 aligns across 8 bases. CDR3 DNA sequence: TGCGCCAGCAGCGTCCAGGGGGCCCCCACAGATACGCAGTATTTT. This encodes CASSVQGAPTDTQYF.